Listed below are T cell receptor beta chains from one sample, sequenced in a study of T cells after yellow fever vaccination. TCRdb recomputed calls from the 5' RACE reads with MiXCR, one row per CDR3 protein. The sample records 250,000 to 400,000 distinct CDR3 sequences, approximately 4.5% being singletons. This specimen was PBMCs, taken 15 days after the yellow fever booster vaccination. These receptors all stem from a man between 18 and 29 years old who received the YFV17D yellow fever vaccine. Both conserved end residues are part of each CDR3. Fields, in order: clone size, J gene, D gene, V gene, CDR3 protein, CDR3 DNA. A D gene is named only where the DNA matches it firmly. Size values are once, few and many counts, or a class for expanded clones, and some rows have none.

NA | TRBJ1-2 | NA | TRBV28 | CASSSGNTYGYTF | TGTGCCAGCAGTTCTGGCAACACTTATGGCTACACCTTC
many | TRBJ1-1 | NA | TRBV15 | CATSRDESTEAFF | TGTGCCACCAGCCGGGATGAAAGTACTGAAGCTTTCTTT
many | TRBJ2-2 | NA | TRBV7-2 | CASSQSPTGELFF | TGTGCCAGCAGCCAGAGCCCCACCGGGGAGCTGTTTTTT
many | TRBJ2-5 | NA | TRBV12-3/TRBV12-4 | CASNTGNQETQYF | TGTGCCAGCAATACAGGGAACCAAGAGACCCAGTACTTC
NA | TRBJ1-2 | TRBD1 | TRBV18 | CASSPTGQDYGYTF | TGTGCCAGCTCACCGACAGGGCAGGACTATGGCTACACCTTC
NA | TRBJ1-1 | NA | TRBV30 | CAWVIGPDDAEAFF | TGTGCCTGGGTTATAGGGCCCGACGACGCTGAAGCTTTCTTT
many | TRBJ2-5 | NA | TRBV10-3 | CAISDATRRAETQYF | TGTGCCATCAGTGATGCGACCCGGAGGGCAGAGACCCAGTACTTC
many | TRBJ1-2 | TRBD1 | TRBV20-1 | CSARGTGNYGYTF | TGCAGTGCTAGGGGGACAGGGAACTATGGCTACACCTTC
many | TRBJ2-3 | NA | TRBV5-1 | CASSYQDDRTQYF | TGCGCCAGCAGCTATCAAGATGATCGTACGCAGTATTTT
NA | TRBJ2-2 | NA | TRBV7-9 | CASSPTPDPTTGELFF | TGTGCCAGCAGCCCCACCCCCGACCCTACCACCGGGGAGCTGTTTTTT
few | TRBJ2-7 | TRBD1 | TRBV5-6 | CASSLDRGREQYF | TGTGCCAGCAGCTTAGACAGGGGGCGTGAGCAGTACTTC
NA | TRBJ2-7 | NA | TRBV20-1 | CSARDRGLTYEQYF | TGCAGTGCTAGAGATCGCGGGCTAACCTACGAGCAGTACTTC
many | TRBJ2-5 | NA | TRBV15 | CATSRDISETQYF | TGTGCCACCAGCAGAGATATATCGGAGACCCAGTACTTC
few | TRBJ1-4 | NA | TRBV5-1 | CASSLGRQSNEKLFF | TGCGCCAGCAGCTTGGGGAGACAGTCTAATGAAAAACTGTTTTTT
few | TRBJ1-2 | NA | TRBV18 | CASSLDGHQPLLEYGYTF | TGTGCCAGCTCACTAGACGGACACCAACCCCTCCTTGAGTATGGCTACACCTTC
few | TRBJ1-5 | NA | TRBV12-3/TRBV12-4 | CASSFVGQSNQPQHF | TGTGCCAGCAGTTTCGTGGGGCAGTCTAATCAGCCCCAGCATTTT
many | TRBJ1-5 | NA | TRBV20-1 | CSARSRGGRNQPQHF | TGCAGTGCTAGATCGAGGGGCGGTCGCAATCAGCCCCAGCATTTT
many | TRBJ2-5 | TRBD1 | TRBV5-1 | CASSLLTGGQETQYF | TGCGCCAGCAGCTTGTTAACAGGGGGCCAAGAGACCCAGTACTTC
many | TRBJ2-4 | TRBD1 | TRBV7-9 | CASSLVGQGLDIQYF | TGTGCCAGCAGCTTAGTGGGACAGGGGCTTGACATTCAGTACTTC
NA | TRBJ2-1 | NA | TRBV5-6 | CASSWGQPWNEQFF | TGTGCCAGCAGCTGGGGTCAACCGTGGAATGAGCAGTTCTTC
NA | TRBJ1-1 | TRBD1 | TRBV2 | CASCDRDRVLTEAFF | TGTGCCAGTTGCGACCGGGACAGGGTACTCACTGAAGCTTTCTTT
many | TRBJ2-3 | NA | TRBV4-3 | CASSRSGLYTDTQYF | TGCGCCAGCAGCCGGAGCGGGCTGTACACAGATACGCAGTATTTT
few | TRBJ2-7 | TRBD2 | TRBV5-6 | CASGLAPGGSYEQYF | TGTGCCAGCGGCCTGGCCCCGGGGGGGTCCTACGAGCAGTACTTC
many | TRBJ2-7 | NA | TRBV7-9 | CASSTSYEQYF | TGTGCCAGCAGCACGTCCTACGAGCAGTACTTC
many | TRBJ1-2 | TRBD1 | TRBV4-3 | CASSQGTGVYGYTF | TGCGCCAGCAGCCAAGGGACAGGGGTGTATGGCTACACCTTC
NA | TRBJ2-1 | NA | TRBV6-1 | CASSDGAGYNEQFF | TGTGCCAGCAGTGATGGGGCGGGGTACAATGAGCAGTTCTTC
NA | TRBJ2-3 | TRBD1 | TRBV5-8 | CASSQQTGWADTQYF | TGTGCCAGCAGCCAACAGACAGGGTGGGCAGATACGCAGTATTTT
NA | TRBJ1-2 | NA | TRBV18 | CASSPVEGYTF | TGTGCCAGCTCACCAGTGGAAGGCTACACCTTC
few | TRBJ1-5 | NA | TRBV11-2 | CASSLVRMDSRLYSNQPQHF | TGTGCCAGCAGCTTAGTTCGTATGGACAGCCGCCTCTATAGCAATCAGCCCCAGCATTTT
many | TRBJ2-1 | TRBD2 | TRBV20-1 | CSAVPGLAGGPGEQFF | TGCAGTGCTGTCCCGGGACTAGCGGGGGGGCCCGGAGAGCAGTTCTTC
NA | TRBJ1-1 | NA | TRBV11-2 | CASSRGRGGNTEAFF | TGTGCCAGCAGCAGGGGAAGGGGAGGGAACACTGAAGCTTTCTTT